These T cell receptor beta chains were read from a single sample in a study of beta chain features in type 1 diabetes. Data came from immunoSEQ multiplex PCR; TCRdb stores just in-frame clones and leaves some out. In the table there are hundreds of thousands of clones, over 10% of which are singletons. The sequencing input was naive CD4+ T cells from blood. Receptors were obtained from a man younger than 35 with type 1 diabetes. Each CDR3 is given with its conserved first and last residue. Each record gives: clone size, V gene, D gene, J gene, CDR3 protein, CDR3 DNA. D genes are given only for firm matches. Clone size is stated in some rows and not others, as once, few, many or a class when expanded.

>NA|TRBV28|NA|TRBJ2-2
CASSIPQGPGELFF
TGTGCCAGCAGTATACCTCAGGGACCCGGGGAGCTGTTTTTT
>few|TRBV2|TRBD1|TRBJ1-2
CASSEVGQGVSGYTF
TGTGCCAGCAGTGAAGTTGGACAGGGGGTTAGCGGCTACACCTTC
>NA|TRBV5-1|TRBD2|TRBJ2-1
CASSLATLAGGSDNEQFF
TGCGCCAGCAGCTTGGCCACTTTAGCGGGGGGTTCGGACAATGAGCAGTTCTTC
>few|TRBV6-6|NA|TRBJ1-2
CASSYGFVDGYTF
TGTGCCAGCAGTTACGGCTTCGTTGATGGCTACACCTTC
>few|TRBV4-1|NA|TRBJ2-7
CASSHDTGKYF
TGCGCCAGCAGCCATGACACAGGGAAGTACTTC
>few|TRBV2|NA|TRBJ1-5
CASRTGNGHQPQHF
TGTGCCAGCAGAACAGGGAATGGGCATCAGCCCCAGCATTTT
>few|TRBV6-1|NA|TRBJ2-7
CAVTPDPNYEQYF
TGTGCCGTGACGCCCGACCCAAACTACGAGCAGTACTTC
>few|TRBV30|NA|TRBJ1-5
CAWRRDSNQPQHF
TGTGCCTGGCGGAGAGATAGCAATCAGCCCCAGCATTTT
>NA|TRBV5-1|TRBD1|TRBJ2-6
CASSPLDRDAGANVLTF
TGCGCCAGCAGCCCACTCGACAGGGATGCTGGGGCCAACGTCCTGACTTTC
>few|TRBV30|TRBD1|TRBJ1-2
CAWSKGQGNGYTF
TGTGCCTGGAGTAAAGGACAGGGAAACGGCTACACCTTC
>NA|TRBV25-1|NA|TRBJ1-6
CASTRRRAGSPLHF
TGTGCCAGCACCCGCAGGAGGGCCGGATCACCCCTCCACTTT
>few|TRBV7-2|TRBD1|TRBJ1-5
CASSLGQGLNQPQHF
TGTGCCAGCAGCTTAGGACAGGGACTCAATCAGCCCCAGCATTTT
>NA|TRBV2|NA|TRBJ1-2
CASSAVPGYGYTF
TGTGCCAGCAGTGCAGTCCCGGGGTATGGCTACACCTTC
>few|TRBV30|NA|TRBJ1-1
CAWNAGLLNTEAFF
TGTGCCTGGAACGCTGGACTCTTGAACACTGAAGCTTTCTTT
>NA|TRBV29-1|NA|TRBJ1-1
CSVEGGQEAFF
TGCAGCGTTGAAGGGGGTCAGGAAGCTTTCTTT
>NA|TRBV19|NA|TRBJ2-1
CASSMGHSNSYNEQFF
TGTGCCAGTAGTATGGGACATTCAAACTCCTACAATGAGCAGTTCTTC
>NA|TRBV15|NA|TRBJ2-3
CATSGYQGPPSTDTQYF
TGTGCCACCAGCGGATACCAGGGACCCCCTAGCACAGATACGCAGTATTTT
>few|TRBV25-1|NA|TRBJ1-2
CASSAGLWGGYGYTF
TGTGCCAGCAGTGCTGGACTCTGGGGCGGCTATGGCTACACCTTC
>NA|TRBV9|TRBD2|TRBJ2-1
CASSVNPLSGGTYNEQFF
TGTGCCAGCAGCGTGAATCCGTTAAGCGGGGGAACCTACAATGAGCAGTTCTTC
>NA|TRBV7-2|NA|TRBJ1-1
CASSSNPGPARAFF
TGTGCCAGCAGCTCCAATCCGGGCCCCGCCCGGGCTTTCTTT
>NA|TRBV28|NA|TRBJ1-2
CASSLQSGYGYTF
TGTGCCAGCAGTTTACAGTCGGGCTATGGCTACACCTTC
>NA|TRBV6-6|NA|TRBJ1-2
CASLARNTGYGYTF
TGTGCCAGCCTAGCCCGCAACACGGGCTATGGCTACACCTTC
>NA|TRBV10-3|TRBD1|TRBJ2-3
CAITTGASTDTQYF
TGTGCCATCACCACAGGGGCTAGCACAGATACGCAGTATTTT
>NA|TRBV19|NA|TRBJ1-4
CASTLRLRGGNEKLFF
TGTGCCAGTACTCTACGCCTCAGGGGAGGTAATGAAAAACTGTTTTTT
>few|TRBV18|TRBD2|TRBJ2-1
CASAPPLAGESSYNEQFF
TGTGCCAGCGCACCCCCCCTAGCGGGAGAGAGCTCCTACAATGAGCAGTTCTTC
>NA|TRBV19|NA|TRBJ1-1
CASSIERVTVNSGAFF
TGTGCCAGTAGTATAGAGCGTGTGACGGTGAACAGCGGAGCTTTCTTT
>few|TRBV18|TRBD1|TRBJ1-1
CASSPPVSRGLTEAFF
TGTGCCAGCTCACCACCGGTCTCTAGGGGGCTGACTGAAGCTTTCTTT
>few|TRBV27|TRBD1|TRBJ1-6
CASSQTSGGAENSPLHF
TGTGCCAGCAGTCAAACTTCAGGGGGCGCGGAGAATTCACCCCTCCACTTT
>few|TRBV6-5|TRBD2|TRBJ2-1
CASRESGGQYNEQFF
TGTGCCAGCAGGGAGAGCGGGGGGCAATACAATGAGCAGTTCTTC
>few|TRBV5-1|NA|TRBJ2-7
CASSFDGGYEQYF
TGCGCCAGCAGCTTCGACGGCGGCTACGAGCAGTACTTC
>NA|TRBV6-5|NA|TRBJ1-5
CASSWGGNQPQHF
TGTGCCAGCAGTTGGGGGGGCAATCAGCCCCAGCATTTT
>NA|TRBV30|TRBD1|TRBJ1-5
CAWRGTGNGNQPQHF
TGTGCCTGGAGGGGGACAGGAAATGGCAATCAGCCCCAGCATTTT
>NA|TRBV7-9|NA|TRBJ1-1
CASSEAVNTEAFF
TGTGCCAGCAGCGAGGCAGTTAACACTGAAGCTTTCTTT
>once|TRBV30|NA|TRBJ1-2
CAWSLRLSADLYGYTF
TGTGCCTGGAGTCTAAGACTATCAGCGGATCTGTATGGCTACACCTTC
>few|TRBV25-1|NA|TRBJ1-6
CASSESTGPLHF
TGTGCCAGCAGTGAATCCACGGGACCCCTCCACTTT
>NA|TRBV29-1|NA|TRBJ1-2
CSVGQGAPVNYGYTF
TGCAGCGTTGGGCAGGGTGCCCCCGTCAACTATGGCTACACCTTC
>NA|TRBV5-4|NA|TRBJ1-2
CASSLGQEYYGYTF
TGTGCCAGCAGCTTGGGACAGGAATACTATGGCTACACCTTC
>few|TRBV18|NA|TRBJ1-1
CASSALAAGATEAFF
TGTGCCAGCTCTGCTTTGGCAGCCGGAGCCACTGAAGCTTTCTTT
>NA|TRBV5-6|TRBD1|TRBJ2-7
CASSLLDRDAHEQYF
TGTGCCAGCAGCTTGCTTGACAGGGATGCCCACGAGCAGTACTTC
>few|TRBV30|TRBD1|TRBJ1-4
CAWSFRDRSHEKLFF
TGTGCCTGGAGCTTCCGGGACAGGTCACATGAAAAACTGTTTTTT
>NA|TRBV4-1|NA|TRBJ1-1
CASSQDQGQEAFF
TGCGCCAGCAGCCAAGATCAAGGACAAGAAGCTTTCTTT
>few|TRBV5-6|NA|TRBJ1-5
CASSVWTANQPQHF
TGTGCCAGCAGCGTTTGGACAGCGAATCAGCCCCAGCATTTT
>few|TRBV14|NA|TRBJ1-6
CASSHSGRNSPLHF
TGTGCCAGCAGCCACTCAGGGCGGAATTCACCCCTCCACTTT
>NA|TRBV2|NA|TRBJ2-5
CASSEGETQYF
TGTGCCAGCAGTGAAGGAGAGACCCAGTACTTC
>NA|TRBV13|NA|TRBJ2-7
CASSTAYEQYF
TGTGCCAGCAGCACCGCCTACGAGCAGTACTTC
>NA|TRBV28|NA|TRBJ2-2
CATYWGANTGELFF
TGTGCCACCTACTGGGGGGCGAACACCGGGGAGCTGTTTTTT
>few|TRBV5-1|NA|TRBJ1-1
CASSEIRGSTEAFF
TGCGCCAGCAGCGAGATCCGGGGGAGCACTGAAGCTTTCTTT
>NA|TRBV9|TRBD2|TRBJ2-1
CASSPRLAGPSNEQFF
TGTGCCAGCAGCCCCCGGCTAGCGGGCCCGAGCAATGAGCAGTTCTTC
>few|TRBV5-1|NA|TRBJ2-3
CAGGEGHSSDTQYF
TGCGCTGGAGGGGAGGGACACTCCTCAGATACGCAGTATTTT
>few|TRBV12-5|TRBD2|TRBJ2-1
CASGTGSGRVHNEQFF
TGTGCTAGTGGCACCGGCTCCGGGAGGGTGCACAATGAGCAGTTCTTC
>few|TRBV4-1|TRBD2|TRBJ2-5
CASSPSGGAWETQYF
TGCGCCAGCAGCCCTAGCGGGGGGGCCTGGGAGACCCAGTACTTC
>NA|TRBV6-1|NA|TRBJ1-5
CASRPLEGNQPQHF
TGTGCCAGCAGGCCATTGGAGGGCAATCAGCCCCAGCATTTT
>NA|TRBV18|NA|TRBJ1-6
CASSPVPGPVNSPLHF
TGTGCCAGCTCACCAGTACCGGGACCGGTAAATTCACCCCTCCACTTT
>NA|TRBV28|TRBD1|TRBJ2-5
CASSLGLTGGETQYF
TGTGCCAGCAGTTTAGGATTGACAGGGGGGGAGACCCAGTACTTC
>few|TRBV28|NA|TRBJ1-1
CASRGAEAFF
TGTGCCAGCAGGGGCGCTGAAGCTTTCTTT
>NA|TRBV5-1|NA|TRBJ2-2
CASSLVASDTGELFF
TGCGCCAGCAGCTTGGTAGCGTCGGACACCGGGGAGCTGTTTTTT
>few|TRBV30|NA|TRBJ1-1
CAWQTEVGAFF
TGTGCCTGGCAAACGGAAGTTGGAGCTTTCTTT
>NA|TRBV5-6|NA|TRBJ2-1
CASSLRVYNEQFF
TGTGCCAGCAGCTTGCGAGTGTACAATGAGCAGTTCTTC
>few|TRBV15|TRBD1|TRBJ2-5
CATSPGGTGRETQYF
TGTGCCACCAGCCCAGGGGGGACAGGGCGGGAGACCCAGTACTTC